This is a list of T cell receptor beta chains from one sample in a study of radiotherapy plus CTLA-4 blockade in lung cancer. TCRdb's copy holds only in-frame clones and misses some; the assay was immunoSEQ multiplex PCR. This table has approximately 98,000 clones, 82% appearing once. Sequencing used peripheral blood, obtained from a patient treated with radiotherapy plus ipilimumab. Source of these receptors: a human donor with non-small cell lung cancer who had a partial response to radiotherapy plus ipilimumab. CDR3s include the opening cysteine and the closing phenylalanine or tryptophan. Fields, in order: D gene, CDR3 length, clone size, J gene, V gene, CDR3 DNA, CDR3 protein. A D gene is named only where the DNA matches it firmly. A clone size is listed for some rows: how often the clone was seen (once, few, many), or a class if it is expanded.

TRBD2	12	-	TRBJ2-7	TRBV6-6	TGTGCCAGCGCACATAGCGGGTACGAGCAGTACTTC	CASAHSGYEQYF
TRBD1	15	-	TRBJ1-4	TRBV7-2	TGTGCCAGCAGCTTAGCGGGACAGCGGAATGAAAAACTGTTTTTT	CASSLAGQRNEKLFF
-	14	-	TRBJ2-7	TRBV4-1	TGCGCCAGCAGCCGCCTCAGGGTTTTCAACGAGCAGTACTTC	CASSRLRVFNEQYF
-	15	once	TRBJ2-7	TRBV27	TGTGCCAGCAGTTTATCCCCGACAGGTAGGGACGAGCAGTACTTC	CASSLSPTGRDEQYF
TRBD2	17	-	TRBJ2-5	TRBV29-1	TGCAGCGTTGAATCGTTCGGCGGGGGGGAAGGCCAAGAGACCCAGTACTTC	CSVESFGGGEGQETQYF
TRBD2	14	once	TRBJ2-7	TRBV7-2	TGTGCCAGCAGCTTAATGCTCACTAGCGTTGAGCAGTACTTC	CASSLMLTSVEQYF
-	14	-	TRBJ1-1	TRBV29-1	TGCAGCGTTCGAACAGGATGGGGAGGGACTGAAGCTTTCTTT	CSVRTGWGGTEAFF
TRBD2	18	once	TRBJ2-3	TRBV9	TGTGCCAGCAGCGTAGCTAGGACTAGCGGGAGGGCCCAGGATACGCAGTATTTT	CASSVARTSGRAQDTQYF
-	15	-	TRBJ1-6	TRBV10-3	TGTGCCATCAGGGCCGGGGGTTCCTATAATTCACCCCTCCACTTT	CAIRAGGSYNSPLHF
-	16	-	TRBJ2-3	TRBV7-8	TGTGCCAGCAGCCGAAAAGCGGACAGACGCACAGATACGCAGTATTTT	CASSRKADRRTDTQYF
TRBD1	17	-	TRBJ2-7	TRBV28	TGTGCCAGCAGTTCCCCCTTTGGGACAGGGGGCTCAAACGAGCAGTACTTC	CASSSPFGTGGSNEQYF
-	16	-	TRBJ2-1	TRBV21-1	TGTGCCAGCAGCACCCCTTCCCAGGCTCCCTACAATGAGCAGTTCTTC	CASSTPSQAPYNEQFF
-	16	-	TRBJ2-7	TRBV21-1	TGTGCCAGCAGCCTCTACAGCGGACAGGGGAACTACGAGCAGTACTTC	CASSLYSGQGNYEQYF
TRBD1	15	-	TRBJ1-2	TRBV19	TGTGCCAGTAGTGCCTCGGGACAGGGGACCTATGGCTACACCTTC	CASSASGQGTYGYTF
-	12	-	TRBJ2-3	TRBV19	TGTGCCAGTAGCCCCGACTGGGTGTTGCAGTATTTT	CASSPDWVLQYF
TRBD1	14	-	TRBJ1-3	TRBV7-9	TGTGCCAGCAGCTGGGTTGGACAGGGGACCACCATATATTTT	CASSWVGQGTTIYF
TRBD1	15	-	TRBJ2-2	TRBV5-1	TGCGCCAGCAGCTGGGGACAGGGGTACACCGGGGAGCTGTTTTTT	CASSWGQGYTGELFF
-	15	-	TRBJ1-1	TRBV11-2	TGTGCCAGCAGCTTAGAGGGGTGGGGGCTCACTGAAGCTTTCTTT	CASSLEGWGLTEAFF
TRBD1	13	once	TRBJ1-2	TRBV5-1	TGCGCCAGCAGCGTTGACAGGGGGCTTGGCTACACCTTC	CASSVDRGLGYTF
-	15	few	TRBJ2-1	TRBV28	TGTGCCAGCAGTTTCAAGCGGCAACCCTACAATGAGCAGTTCTTC	CASSFKRQPYNEQFF
-	17	few	TRBJ2-4	TRBV19	TGTGCCAGTACCAGCCCCAATGAGGGACTTGCCAAAAACATTCAGTACTTC	CASTSPNEGLAKNIQYF
-	17	-	TRBJ2-7	TRBV10-3	TGTGCCATCAGTGAGTCGATGGGCGGGTCATCCCCCTACGAGCAGTACTTC	CAISESMGGSSPYEQYF
TRBD2	14	medium-sized	TRBJ2-2	TRBV29-1	TGCAGCGCGGGACTAGCGGGACACACCGGGGAGCTGTTTTTT	CSAGLAGHTGELFF
TRBD1	17	-	TRBJ2-5	TRBV6-1	TGTGCCAGCAGTGAAGCTGGGGGACAGGGAGGTCAAGAGACCCAGTACTTC	CASSEAGGQGGQETQYF
TRBD2	13	few	TRBJ2-5	TRBV29-1	TGCAGCGCCGCTAGCGGGAGAGTAGAGACCCAGTACTTC	CSAASGRVETQYF
TRBD1	16	-	TRBJ2-4	TRBV19	TGTGCCAGTACCGACCAGGGGGCGTTGGCCAAAAACATTCAGTACTTC	CASTDQGALAKNIQYF
-	16	-	TRBJ2-5	TRBV5-4	TGTGCCAGCAGCCCCCCCCTCGGCAGGGAATCAGAGACCCAGTACTTC	CASSPPLGRESETQYF
-	14	few	TRBJ2-2	TRBV4-2	TGTGCCAGCAGCCAAGTCGCGAACACCGGGGAGCTGTTTTTT	CASSQVANTGELFF
TRBD2	15	-	TRBJ2-1	TRBV7-3	TGTGCCAGCAGCGAGACTAGCGGGAGCTACAATGAGCAGTTCTTC	CASSETSGSYNEQFF
-	14	-	TRBJ2-7	TRBV5-1	TGCGCCAGCAGCTTGGACCCCAGTTCCTACGAGCAGTACTTC	CASSLDPSSYEQYF
-	16	few	TRBJ1-3	TRBV7-2	TGTGCCAGCAGCATTGGGGGGGGCGCGCATGGAAACACCATATATTTT	CASSIGGGAHGNTIYF
-	12	few	TRBJ2-7	TRBV30	TGTGCCTGGGGCTCGGGGTTCTACGAGCAGTACTTC	CAWGSGFYEQYF
TRBD2	16	-	TRBJ2-3	TRBV4-1	TGCGCCAGCAGCCCTAGATTCCCGGGAGGGCTGGATACGCAGTATTTT	CASSPRFPGGLDTQYF
TRBD1	17	-	TRBJ1-3	TRBV7-9	TGTGCCAGCAGCTTAAGTGGACGACAGGGGTCAGGGAACACCATATATTTT	CASSLSGRQGSGNTIYF
TRBD2	12	-	TRBJ2-3	TRBV7-9	TGTGCCAGCGGAACCCGACTAGCATCGCAGTATTTT	CASGTRLASQYF
-	14	few	TRBJ1-4	TRBV30	TGTGCCTGGAGAGGGGAAGATTTGGTCGGAAAACTGTTTTTT	CAWRGEDLVGKLFF
TRBD2	16	-	TRBJ2-7	TRBV7-2	TGTGCCAGCAGCTTAAGGCTAGCGGGAGGGCCTCTCGAGCAGTACTTC	CASSLRLAGGPLEQYF
TRBD1	14	few	TRBJ2-7	TRBV7-3	TGTGCCAGCAGCGCCACTGGACAGGCCTACGAGCAGTACTTC	CASSATGQAYEQYF
-	11	-	TRBJ1-1	TRBV19	TGTGCCAGTAGTTTCTACACTGAAGCTTTCTTT	CASSFYTEAFF
TRBD1	14	few	TRBJ2-7	TRBV28	TGTGCCAGCAGTCCCCTGGGACAGGGGGCGGAGCAGTACTTC	CASSPLGQGAEQYF
-	13	-	TRBJ2-7	TRBV7-9	TGTGCCAGCAGCCCACCCCGCGGTGGCGAGCAGTACTTC	CASSPPRGGEQYF
-	16	once	TRBJ1-1	TRBV5-6	TGTGCCAGCAGCTTGGGTCAGAGCAGGGGTGACACTGAAGCTTTCTTT	CASSLGQSRGDTEAFF
-	15	-	TRBJ2-5	TRBV7-3	TGTGCCAGCAGCTTAACGAGAGATTCAAGAGAGACCCAGTACTTC	CASSLTRDSRETQYF
TRBD2	15	medium-sized	TRBJ2-7	TRBV5-1	TGCGCCAGCAGCTTACTAGCGGGAGGGCCTTACGAGCAGTACTTC	CASSLLAGGPYEQYF
-	13	-	TRBJ2-7	TRBV23-1	TGCGCCAGCATATCGGACAGTTCCTACGAGCAGTACTTC	CASISDSSYEQYF
-	15	-	TRBJ2-1	TRBV2	TGTGCCAGCAGGCCGGACATAAGCTCCTACAATGAGCAGTTCTTC	CASRPDISSYNEQFF